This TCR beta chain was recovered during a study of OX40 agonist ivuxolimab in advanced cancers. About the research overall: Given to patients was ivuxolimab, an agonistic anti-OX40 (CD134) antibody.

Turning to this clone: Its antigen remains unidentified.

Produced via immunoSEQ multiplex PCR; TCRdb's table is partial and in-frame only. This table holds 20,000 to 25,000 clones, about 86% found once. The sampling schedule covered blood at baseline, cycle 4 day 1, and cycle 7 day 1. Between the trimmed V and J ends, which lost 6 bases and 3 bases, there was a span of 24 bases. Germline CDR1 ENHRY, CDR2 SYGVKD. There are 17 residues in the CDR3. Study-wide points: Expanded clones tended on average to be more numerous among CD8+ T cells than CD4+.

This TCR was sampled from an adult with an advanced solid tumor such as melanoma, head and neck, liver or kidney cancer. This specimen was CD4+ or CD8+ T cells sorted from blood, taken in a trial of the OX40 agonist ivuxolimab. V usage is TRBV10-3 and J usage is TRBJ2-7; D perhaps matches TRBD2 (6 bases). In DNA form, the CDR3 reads TGTGCCATCAGCTATCCCTCCACGGAGGGGCCCATCTACGAGCAGTACTTC. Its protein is CAISYPSTEGPIYEQYF.